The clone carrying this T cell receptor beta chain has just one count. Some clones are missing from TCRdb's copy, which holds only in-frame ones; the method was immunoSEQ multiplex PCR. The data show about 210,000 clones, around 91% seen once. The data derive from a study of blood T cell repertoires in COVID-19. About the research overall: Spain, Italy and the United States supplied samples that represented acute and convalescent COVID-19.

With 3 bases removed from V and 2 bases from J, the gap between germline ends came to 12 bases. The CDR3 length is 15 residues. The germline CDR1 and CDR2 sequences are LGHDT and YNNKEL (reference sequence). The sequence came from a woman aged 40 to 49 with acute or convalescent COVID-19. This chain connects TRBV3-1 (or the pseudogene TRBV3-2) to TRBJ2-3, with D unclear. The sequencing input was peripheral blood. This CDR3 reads CASSQTGYFTDTQYF. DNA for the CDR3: TGTGCCAGCAGCCAGACCGGGTACTTCACAGATACGCAGTATTTT.